This TCR beta chain originates from a study of post-analysis software for immune sequencing data. This clonotype showed up just a few times. Antigen specificity is unknown. Prepared libraries of TCR beta cDNA carried unique molecular identifiers. TCRdb re-analysed the PCR reads in MiXCR, keeping a single row per CDR3 protein. The sample lists 750,000 to 950,000 distinct CDR3 sequences; more than 45% were seen once. Study conclusions and caveats: Elevated frequency relative to controls characterized four or five TRBV segments in patients, TRBV5-6, TRBV5-1 and TRBV20-1 among them.

V was pared by 6 bases and J by 5 bases, with 10 bases of the junction left unmatched. The CDR3 is 14 amino acids. Germline values: CDR1 SQVTM, CDR2 ANQGSEA. The sequencing input was blood. V gene TRBV29-1 combines with J gene TRBJ1-1, with TRBD1 identical over 9 bases. The origin of this receptor is a girl aged 10 to 17 with multiple sclerosis. Here the CDR3 DNA reads TGCAGCGTGTCCGGGACAGGGTCCTCAACTGAAGCTTTCTTT. This codes for CSVSGTGSSTEAFF.